This T cell receptor (beta chain) was documented in a study of monozygotic twins with inflammatory bowel disease. Overall study findings and caveats: Discordant twins showed the same repertoire similarity as concordant twins, possibly from limited power.

Points on this clonotype: Its antigen is still unknown.

Total RNA amounting to approximately 3,500 ng went into each TCR library. Each CDR3 protein gets one entry in TCRdb, which reprocessed the 5' RACE reads and gives no DNA. This repertoire includes 150,000 or so distinct CDR3 sequences. The CDR3 has 11 amino acids. In germline, CDR1 is DFQATT, CDR2 SNEGSKA (reference sequence). The sequence was collected from a human donor with ulcerative colitis or Crohn's disease, or a healthy co-twin of an affected twin (not recorded which). V is TRBV20-1 and J is TRBJ1-6. The sequenced sample consisted of blood. CDR3: CSARGERAFTF.